The rows below give T cell receptor beta chains drawn from one sample of a study of regulatory T cells in long-lasting Graves disease. MiXCR, applied by TCRdb to the multiplex PCR reads, yields one record per CDR3 protein. This table has approximately 440,000 distinct CDR3 sequences, 20% to 25% appearing once. This specimen consisted of peripheral blood mononuclear cells (PBMCs), obtained when the disease was refractory, from a patient treated with antithyroid drugs. The receptors shown here come from a female donor with Graves disease. CDR3s leave out the opening cysteine and the closing phenylalanine or tryptophan. D genes are given only for firm matches. Rows give clone size only sometimes, using once, few, many, or a class for an expanded clone.

size	D	J	V	CDR3
.	.	TRBJ2-7	TRBV7-2	ASSPGFSRLYEQY
many	.	TRBJ1-1	TRBV30	AWSVTGSPEAF
.	.	TRBJ1-5	TRBV6-2/TRBV6-3	ASSPRRRHQPQH
.	TRBD2	TRBJ2-7	TRBV19	ASSHPGGLAVYEQY
.	.	TRBJ2-2	TRBV19	ASHTGALLNTGELF
few	.	TRBJ1-2	TRBV6-5	ASSYPDTANGYT
.	TRBD1	TRBJ1-5	TRBV6-1	ASSEGTGATGNQPQH
many	.	TRBJ1-1	TRBV7-2	ASSLRGASTEAF
.	.	TRBJ1-5	TRBV19	ASKGQSNQPQH
many	.	TRBJ2-5	TRBV12-3/TRBV12-4	ASSLSLAGETQY
many	TRBD1	TRBJ1-1	TRBV28	ASSLGGTGSDTF
few	TRBD1	TRBJ1-4	TRBV12-3/TRBV12-4	ASSFGGGEYEKLF
many	TRBD2	TRBJ2-5	TRBV19	ASTASGRNGRETQY
.	.	TRBJ2-1	TRBV11-2	ASSLEGRNNEQF
.	.	TRBJ2-3	TRBV2	ASSEVKGPKTMY
.	.	TRBJ1-5	TRBV28	ASTTLSNQPQH
few	TRBD1	TRBJ2-2	TRBV11-2	ASRDRANTGELF
.	.	TRBJ1-4	TRBV4-1	ASSQRTNEKLF
few	.	TRBJ1-4	TRBV9	ASSVGYDEKLF
many	.	TRBJ1-5	TRBV6-1	ASTSGVGQPQH
.	.	TRBJ2-4	TRBV28	ASKKEVKNIQY
.	TRBD2	TRBJ2-7	TRBV14	ASSLWPGLAGSFHEQY
.	TRBD2	TRBJ2-2	TRBV7-2	ASSFTSANTGELF
many	TRBD1	TRBJ2-2	TRBV6-2/TRBV6-3	ASSSDRESDTGELF
.	.	TRBJ2-6	TRBV27	ASSRTWANVLT
many	.	TRBJ1-4	TRBV12-3/TRBV12-4	ASSPREGREKLF
.	.	TRBJ2-7	TRBV20-1	SARDFSEAYEQY
many	TRBD2	TRBJ2-7	TRBV20-1	SAMTSGSLEQY